This entry features one T cell receptor beta chain sequence. Antigen unknown. These data belong to a study of shared clonotypes between healthy human individuals. Terminally differentiated effector memory CD45RA+ cells were excluded by CCR7 positive selection of CD45RO-negative cells. Only in-frame clones appear in the TCRdb table, and some are missing; sequencing was by immunoSEQ multiplex PCR. This sample has some 2,100,000 clones, with 93% found just once. V trimming: 6 bases; J trimming: 12 bases; junction bases outside the gene matches: 11. Germline CDR1 and CDR2: ENHRY and SYGVKD. This CDR3 spans 12 amino acids. Findings and limits, study-wide: Tissues were not sampled, only blood, and their repertoires likely differ.

The receptor was derived from a man younger than 30 in good health. Some clones in this sample may be carry-over from other donors' samples. Sequenced: naive CD8+ T cells from PBMCs. The chain is built from TRBV10-3 and TRBJ2-7, with 7 nucleotides matching TRBD2. Here the CDR3 reads CAISLDREEAYF. CDR3 nucleotides: TGTGCCATCAGCCTGGACCGGGAGGAGGCGTACTTC.